This T cell receptor (beta chain) comes out of a study of graft-versus-host responses after intestinal transplantation. Study-level points and caveats: Recipient-marrow GvH clones were detected, some having first appeared in ileum or blood. Some patients had graft-donor T cell macrochimerism. In their allografts, the ratios of graft-versus-host to host-versus-graft T cell clones were high.

J lost 3 bases, V lost 3 bases, and 9 bases had no gene match. CDR1 is KGHSH, CDR2 LQKENI, per germline. The CDR3 spans 17 residues. Concerning this clone: The antigen is unknown.

TCRdb keeps only in-frame clones here, not all; method: immunoSEQ multiplex PCR. The sample includes roughly 110,000 clones, around 90% of them seen just once. The rearrangement links TRBV18 to TRBJ1-2, with 11 bases lining up with TRBD1. The specimen comprised unstimulated CD4+ T cells sorted from spleen or lymph node cells, sampled before transplant. The receptor's source is a human donor who was the organ donor for an intestinal transplant. The CDR3 DNA is TGTGCCAGCTCACCGGGACAGGGGGGACATTGGGACTATGGCTACACCTTC. Translation gives CASSPGQGGHWDYGYTF.